A single sample is the source of the 7 T cell receptor beta chains below, sequenced in a study of Ad26.COV2.S vaccination and SARS-CoV-2 variants. Clones were sequenced by immunoSEQ multiplex PCR, and TCRdb holds only the in-frame ones, with some missing. The sample consists of approximately 400,000 clones, about 85% of them appearing once. Treatment given: over 15 received Ad26.COV2.S at low or high dose, single or two shots; 5 received placebo; per-sample allocation not given. The investigators took samples on day 63 after the first vaccine or placebo injection. Sequencing was performed on peripheral blood, taken in a trial of Ad26.COV2.S vaccine versus placebo. The receptors were gathered from a person between 18 and 59 years old who received the Ad26.COV2.S COVID-19 vaccine or a placebo.

Only a few counts were recorded for this clone. The CDR3 loop is CASRNRGEQFF. DNA of the CDR3: TGTGCCAGTAGAAACCGAGGTGAGCAGTTCTTC. This chain connects TRBV19 to TRBJ2-1, with unresolved D. CDR1 is LNHDA, CDR2 SQIVND, per germline (reference sequence). V lost 6 bases and J lost 9, with 9 bases in between. The CDR3 totals 11 residues.

There are many counts of this clone. V and J are TRBV7-2 and TRBJ1-3, with TRBD1 identical over 7 bases. The CDR3 length is 17 residues. Germline values: CDR1 SGHTA, CDR2 FQGNSA. The V and J ends lost 6 bases and 2 bases, in that order; junction bases with no gene match: 13. The CDR3 DNA follows: TGTGCCAGCAGTCGTAACCAGGGGGGGGCCACTGGAAACACCATATATTTT. This codes for CASSRNQGGATGNTIYF.

The rearrangement joins TRBV10-1 to TRBJ2-1; TRBD2 agrees at 13 bases. CDR1 and CDR2 from the germline V gene are WNHNN and SYGVQD (reference sequence). V shed 0 bases, J shed 11 bases, and the junction held 7 bases outside the gene matches. The CDR3 sequence is 16 residues long. The CDR3 loop reads CASSESTSGGSTQQFF. CDR3 DNA: TGCGCCAGCAGTGAGTCGACTAGCGGGGGGTCGACCCAGCAGTTCTTC.

This chain joins TRBV2 and TRBJ2-2; TRBD1 matches at 7 bases. The CDR3 spans 15 residues. Losses at the gene ends were 4 bases for V and 3 bases for J; bases not matched to a gene: 5. Germline CDR1 is SNHLY and CDR2 is FYNNEI. Here the CDR3 reads CASSVAGGHTGELFF. For the CDR3, the DNA is TGTGCCAGCAGTGTGGCAGGGGGACACACCGGGGAGCTGTTTTTT.

The J gene is TRBJ1-2, the V gene TRBV20-1, with a possible D match to TRBD1 (6 bases). The CDR3 is made up of 15 amino acids. Deletions cut 3 bases from V and 6 bases from J, with 20 bases between. Germline-derived CDR1 and CDR2 are DFQATT and SNEGSKA (reference sequence). CDR3 protein: CSASRGQGRIDGYTF. CDR3 DNA sequence: TGCAGTGCTAGTCGAGGCCAGGGGAGGATCGATGGCTACACCTTC.

J is TRBJ2-7 and V is TRBV5-4; TRBD1 matches 11 bases. Germline CDR1 is SGHNT and CDR2 is YYREEE (reference sequence). CDR3 length equals 13 residues. With V trimmed by 3 bases and J by 6 bases, 2 bases remained unmatched. CDR3: CASSSGTGGEQYF. The CDR3 DNA reads as TGTGCCAGCAGCTCCGGGACAGGGGGCGAGCAGTACTTC.

The chain uses TRBV9 and TRBJ2-3, with a tentative D call TRBD2 (6 bases). Trimming removed 5 bases from V and 6 bases from J, with 7 bases in between. From germline, CDR1 is SGDLS and CDR2 YYNGEE. The CDR3 length is 11 residues. As DNA, the CDR3 is TGTGCCAGCAGTCTAGCGGATACGCAGTATTTT. It codes for CASSLADTQYF.